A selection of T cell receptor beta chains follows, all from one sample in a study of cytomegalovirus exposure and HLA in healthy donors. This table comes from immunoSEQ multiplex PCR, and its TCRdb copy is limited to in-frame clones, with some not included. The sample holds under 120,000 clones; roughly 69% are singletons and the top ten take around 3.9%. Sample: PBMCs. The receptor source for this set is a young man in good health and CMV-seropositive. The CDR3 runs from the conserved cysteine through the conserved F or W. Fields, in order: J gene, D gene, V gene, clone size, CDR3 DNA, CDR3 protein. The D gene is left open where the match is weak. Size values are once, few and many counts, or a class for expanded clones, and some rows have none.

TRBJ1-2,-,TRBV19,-,TGTGCCAGTAGTATAATGGGGCAGGTCTATGGCTACACCTTC,CASSIMGQVYGYTF
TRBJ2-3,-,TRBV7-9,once,TGTGCCAGCGACAGTCCAACCACTAGCACAGATACGCAGTATTTT,CASDSPTTSTDTQYF
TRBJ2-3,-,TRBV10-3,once,TGTGCCATCAGTTCCTTGAGCGGTAGCACAGATACGCAGTATTTT,CAISSLSGSTDTQYF
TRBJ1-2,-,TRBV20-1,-,TGCAGTGCCACAGCCTATGGCTACACCTTC,CSATAYGYTF
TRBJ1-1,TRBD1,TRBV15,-,TGTGCCACCAGCAGAGTACAGGACAGGGGGGTAGGAGCTTTCTTT,CATSRVQDRGVGAFF
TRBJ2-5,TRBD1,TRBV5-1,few,TGCGCCAGCAGCTTGGCCGGGACAGACCAAGAGACCCAGTACTTC,CASSLAGTDQETQYF
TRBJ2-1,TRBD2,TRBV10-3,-,TGTGCCATCAGTGATCCCGGACTAGGTCGGGACAATGAGCAGTTCTTC,CAISDPGLGRDNEQFF
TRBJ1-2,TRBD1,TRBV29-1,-,TGCAGCGTTGAAGATAGAGTTAAAACAGGGGCGGGAGGCTACACCTTC,CSVEDRVKTGAGGYTF
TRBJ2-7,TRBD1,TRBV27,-,TGTGCCAGCACCACCGGTGGGGGACAGGGGGTTTACGAGCAGTACTTC,CASTTGGGQGVYEQYF
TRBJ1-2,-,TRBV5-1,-,TGCGCCAGCAGCTTGGCCGGGCAGGGGCCCCGTGGCTACACCTTC,CASSLAGQGPRGYTF
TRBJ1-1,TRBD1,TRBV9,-,TGTGCCAGCAGCGCACTTAGGACAGGCTACATGAACACTGAAGCTTTCTTT,CASSALRTGYMNTEAFF
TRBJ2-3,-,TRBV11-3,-,TGTGCCAGCAGCTTATATTTAGGGGGCACAGATACGCAGTATTTT,CASSLYLGGTDTQYF
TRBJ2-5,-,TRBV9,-,TGTGCCAGCAGCGTGGGGGGGGGCCCACAAGAGACCCAGTACTTC,CASSVGGGPQETQYF
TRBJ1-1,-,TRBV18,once,TGTGCCAGCTCACCTCGTTTTGGAGAGAACACTGAAGCTTTCTTT,CASSPRFGENTEAFF
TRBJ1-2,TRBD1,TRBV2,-,TGTGCCAGCAGTGACCCGGGACAGGGGAGAATTGATGGCTACACCTTC,CASSDPGQGRIDGYTF
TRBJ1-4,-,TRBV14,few,TGTGCCAGCAGCCCCCTTGGAGCAACTAATGAAAAACTGTTTTTT,CASSPLGATNEKLFF
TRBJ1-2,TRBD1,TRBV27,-,TGTGCCAGCAGTGTCACAGGGGGCTATGGCTACACCTTC,CASSVTGGYGYTF
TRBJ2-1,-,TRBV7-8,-,TGTGCCAGCAGCTTAATGGCAAACTCCTACAATGAGCAGTTCTTC,CASSLMANSYNEQFF
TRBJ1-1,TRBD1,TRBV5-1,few,TGCGCCAGCAGCGTATCCACCATCGACAGGGGGACTGAAGCTTTCTTT,CASSVSTIDRGTEAFF
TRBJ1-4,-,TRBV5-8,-,TGTGCCAGCAGCCTCGGGGAGTGGAATGAAAAACTGTTTTTT,CASSLGEWNEKLFF
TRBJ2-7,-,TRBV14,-,TGTGCCAGCAGCCAAGATCGCAACCAGGGAGGAGTGAACGAGCAGTACTTC,CASSQDRNQGGVNEQYF
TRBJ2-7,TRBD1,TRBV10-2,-,TGCGCCAGCAGCACCGGGACAGGGTATAACGAGCAGTACTTC,CASSTGTGYNEQYF
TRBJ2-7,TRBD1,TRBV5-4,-,TGTGCCAGCACTCTGGACAGGGCAACCTACGAGCAGTACTTC,CASTLDRATYEQYF
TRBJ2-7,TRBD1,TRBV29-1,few,TGCAGCGTGGGAACCGGGACAGGGAAAAACTACGAGCAGTACTTC,CSVGTGTGKNYEQYF
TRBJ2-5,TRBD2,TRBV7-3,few,TGTGCCAGCAGCTTTGGTGCAGCGGGGGGGCCTGGGGAGACCCAGTACTTC,CASSFGAAGGPGETQYF
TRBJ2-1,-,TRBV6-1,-,TGTGCCAGCAGTGAATTGGGAGCGGCGCAGTTCTTC,CASSELGAAQFF
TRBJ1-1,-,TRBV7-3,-,TGTGCCAGCAGCTTGCGGCAGGGCACTGAAGCTTTCTTT,CASSLRQGTEAFF
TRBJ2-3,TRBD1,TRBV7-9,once,TGTGCCAGCAGCTCGCCTGACAGGGGGCTAGGGGATACGCAGTATTTT,CASSSPDRGLGDTQYF
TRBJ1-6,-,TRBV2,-,TGTGCCAGCAGTGAAGATAAGGTCGGGGGTTCACCCCTCCACTTT,CASSEDKVGGSPLHF
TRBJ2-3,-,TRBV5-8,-,TGTGCCAGCAGCTTAATGGAGTACACAGATACGCAGTATTTT,CASSLMEYTDTQYF
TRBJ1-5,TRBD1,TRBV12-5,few,TGTGCTAGTGGTTGGGAAGCCTCACAGGGGGATCAGCCCCAGCATTTT,CASGWEASQGDQPQHF
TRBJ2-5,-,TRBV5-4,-,TGTGCCAGCAGCTTGGCAGGAGGAGAGACCCAGTACTTC,CASSLAGGETQYF
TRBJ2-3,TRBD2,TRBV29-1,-,TGCAGCGTTAAGGGACTAGTCACAGATACGCAGTATTTT,CSVKGLVTDTQYF
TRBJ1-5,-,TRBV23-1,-,TGCGCCAGGGGGAGAAGCAATCAGCCCCAGCATTTT,CARGRSNQPQHF
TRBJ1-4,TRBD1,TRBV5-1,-,TGCGCCAGCAGCTTGGCCGGGGTGAGGGGGCTGGGGGAAAAACTGTTTTTT,CASSLAGVRGLGEKLFF
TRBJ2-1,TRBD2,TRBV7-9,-,TGTGCCAGCAGCTTAGCTAGCGGGGGCTACAATGAGCAGTTCTTC,CASSLASGGYNEQFF
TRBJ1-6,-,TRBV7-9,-,TGTGCCAGCAGCAGCACAGGGCGGTTTAAGGGCGATTCACCCCTCCACTTT,CASSSTGRFKGDSPLHF
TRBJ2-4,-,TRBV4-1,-,TGCGCCAGCAGCCAGCCAACGGGAAAGGCCAAAAACATTCAGTACTTC,CASSQPTGKAKNIQYF
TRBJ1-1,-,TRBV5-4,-,TGTGCCAGCACCAACAAGGGGGGGTTTCGCACTGAAGCTTTCTTT,CASTNKGGFRTEAFF
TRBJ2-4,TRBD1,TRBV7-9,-,TGTGCCAGCAGCTCCACCTCATTCCGTCCGGGACAGGGGAACATTCAGTACTTC,CASSSTSFRPGQGNIQYF
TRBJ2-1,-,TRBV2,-,TGTGCCAGCAGCCGGTGGCAGGGTTACAATGAGCAGTTCTTC,CASSRWQGYNEQFF
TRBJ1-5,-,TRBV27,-,TGTGCCAGCAGCCCGGCGAGGGAGAGTCAGCCCCAGCATTTT,CASSPARESQPQHF
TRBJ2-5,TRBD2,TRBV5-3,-,TGTGCCAGAAGCTTGGATACGGGGGGGCTAGAGACCCAGTACTTC,CARSLDTGGLETQYF
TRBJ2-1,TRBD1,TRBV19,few,TGTGCCAGTAGTATCTTCATCTGGGGACAGGCTGACAATGAGCAGTTCTTC,CASSIFIWGQADNEQFF
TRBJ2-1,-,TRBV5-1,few,TGCGCCAGCAGCTTGCAGCGGATCTCCTACAATGAGCAGTTCTTC,CASSLQRISYNEQFF
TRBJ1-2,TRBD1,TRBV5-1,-,TGCGCCAGCAGCTTGGCCCCAGGGGGCGCCTATGGCTACACCTTC,CASSLAPGGAYGYTF
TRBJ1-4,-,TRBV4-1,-,TGCGCCAGCAGCGCCCGGTTTGGTGAAAAACTGTTTTTT,CASSARFGEKLFF
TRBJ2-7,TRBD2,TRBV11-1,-,TGTGCCAGCAGCTCCGGGGGGGAGCCGGCCGAGCAGTACTTC,CASSSGGEPAEQYF
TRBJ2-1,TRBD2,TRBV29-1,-,TGCAGCGTTGAAGATGGCGGGGGTGAGGAGGGGCAGTTCTTC,CSVEDGGGEEGQFF
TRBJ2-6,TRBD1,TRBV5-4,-,TGTGCCAGCAGCGGGCCGGGACAGAGCCACGTCCTGACTTTC,CASSGPGQSHVLTF